This T cell receptor (beta chain) was documented in a study of blood T cell repertoires in COVID-19. In the study overall: Material from acute and convalescent COVID-19 was sourced from the United States, Italy and Spain. Sample material is recorded as cDNA or gDNA derived from T cells, B-cell-depleted T cells, or PBMCs.

In the original workflow: Reference gene primer amplification gave estimated nucleated cell counts. Clones were read by immunoSEQ multiplex PCR, and TCRdb kept only the in-frame ones, dropping some. Clone size and the V and J calls come from that table; the DNA yielded D and trimming. The sample shows some 220,000 clones, 65% to 85% of them seen only once. The sequencing sample was made of peripheral blood. This TCR was sampled from a woman aged 55-70 years with acute or convalescent COVID-19.

The CDR3 DNA reads as TGTGCCAGCAGCTTGGGTATATCAGCTTTCTTT. Its protein is CASSLGISAFF. The chain has TRBV5-5 and TRBJ1-1; D is uncertain. CDR3 length equals 11 residues. Germline CDR1 SGHKS, CDR2 YYEKEE (reference sequence). Deletions cut 0 bases from V and 10 bases from J, with 7 bases between. Variable domain in full (rest from reference TRBV5-5 and TRBJ1-1): DAGVTQSPTHLIKTRGQQVTLRCSPISGHKSVSWYQQVLGQGPQFIFQYYEKEERGRGNFPDRFSARQFPNYSSELNVNALLLGDSALYLCASSLGISAFFGQGTRLTVV.